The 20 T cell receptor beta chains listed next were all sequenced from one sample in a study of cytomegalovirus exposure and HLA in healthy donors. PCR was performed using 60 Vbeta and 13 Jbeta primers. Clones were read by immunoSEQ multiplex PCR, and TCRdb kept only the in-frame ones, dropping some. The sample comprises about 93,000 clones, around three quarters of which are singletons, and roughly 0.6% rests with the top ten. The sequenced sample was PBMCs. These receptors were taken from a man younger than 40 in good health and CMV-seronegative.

In nucleotides, the CDR3 is TGTGCCAGCAGCCCCTCGGACAGGGGGCATGGCTACACCTTC. It specifies CASSPSDRGHGYTF. The J gene is TRBJ1-2, the V gene TRBV7-3; the match to TRBD1 covers 11 bases. CDR3 length: 14 amino acids. V shed 5 bases and J 6 bases; nucleotides not matched to a gene: 5. Germline V gene data show CDR1 as SGHTA and CDR2 as FQGTGA.

This CDR3 is CASSAGGQIRNTEAFF. CDR3 DNA: TGTGCCAGCAGCGCAGGGGGACAGATCAGGAACACTGAAGCTTTCTTT. The chain recombines TRBV9 with TRBJ1-1; 7 nucleotides line up with TRBD1. CDR3 length equals 16 residues. The germline V gene encodes CDR1 SGDLS and CDR2 YYNGEE. J was trimmed by 1 base and V by 3 bases; bases with no gene match: 9.

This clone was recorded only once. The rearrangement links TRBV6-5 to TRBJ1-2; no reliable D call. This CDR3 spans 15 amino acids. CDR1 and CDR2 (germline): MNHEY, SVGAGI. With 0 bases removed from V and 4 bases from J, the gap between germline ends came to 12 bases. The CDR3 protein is CASSYSGIAPYGYTF. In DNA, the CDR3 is TGTGCCAGCAGTTACTCGGGCATCGCACCCTATGGCTACACCTTC.

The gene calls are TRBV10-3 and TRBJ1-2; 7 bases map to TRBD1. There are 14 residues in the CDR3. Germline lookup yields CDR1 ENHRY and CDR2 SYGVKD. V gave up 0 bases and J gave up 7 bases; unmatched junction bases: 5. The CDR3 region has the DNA TGTGCCATCAGTGAGTCGCAGGGGGTCCGTGGCTACACCTTC. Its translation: CAISESQGVRGYTF.

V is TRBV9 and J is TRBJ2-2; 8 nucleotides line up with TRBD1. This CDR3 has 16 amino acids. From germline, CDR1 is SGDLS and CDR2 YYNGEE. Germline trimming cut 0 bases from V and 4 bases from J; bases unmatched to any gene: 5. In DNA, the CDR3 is TGTGCCAGCAGCGTAGGACAGGGGAGGATCACCGGGGAGCTGTTTTTT. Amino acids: CASSVGQGRITGELFF.

The CDR3 reads CASSIDWDMNTEAFF. The CDR3 nucleotides are TGTGCCAGTAGTATAGATTGGGACATGAACACTGAAGCTTTCTTT. This rearrangement joins TRBV19 to TRBJ1-1, with a possible D match to TRBD1 (6 bases). The V gene lost 0 bases and the J gene lost 0 bases, with 8 bases spanning the gap. CDR1 LNHDA and CDR2 SQIVND come from the germline V gene (reference sequence). This CDR3 is built from 15 residues.

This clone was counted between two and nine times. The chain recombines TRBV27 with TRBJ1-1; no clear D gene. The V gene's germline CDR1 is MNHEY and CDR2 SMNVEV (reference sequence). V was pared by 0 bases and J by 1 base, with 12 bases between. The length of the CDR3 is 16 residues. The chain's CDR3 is CASSLSSWGGNTEAFF. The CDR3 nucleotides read TGTGCCAGCAGTTTATCGTCATGGGGAGGGAACACTGAAGCTTTCTTT.

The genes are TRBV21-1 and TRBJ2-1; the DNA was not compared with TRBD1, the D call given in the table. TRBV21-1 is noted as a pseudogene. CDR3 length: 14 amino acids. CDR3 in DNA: TGTGCCAGCACCAAGCGGGACAGGGCTGATGAGCAGTTCTTC. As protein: CASTKRDRADEQFF.

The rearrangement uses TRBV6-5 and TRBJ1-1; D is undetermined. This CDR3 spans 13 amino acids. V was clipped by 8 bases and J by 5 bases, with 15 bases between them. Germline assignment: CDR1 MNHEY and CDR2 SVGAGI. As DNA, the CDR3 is TGTGCCAGCTCTGATGACACTGCTACTGAAGCTTTCTTT. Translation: CASSDDTATEAFF.

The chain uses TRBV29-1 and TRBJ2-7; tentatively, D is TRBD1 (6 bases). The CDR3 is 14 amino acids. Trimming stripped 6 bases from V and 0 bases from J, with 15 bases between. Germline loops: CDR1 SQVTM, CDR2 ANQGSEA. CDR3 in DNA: TGCAGCGTCAGTTCACGACAGGACTCCTACGAGCAGTACTTC. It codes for CSVSSRQDSYEQYF.

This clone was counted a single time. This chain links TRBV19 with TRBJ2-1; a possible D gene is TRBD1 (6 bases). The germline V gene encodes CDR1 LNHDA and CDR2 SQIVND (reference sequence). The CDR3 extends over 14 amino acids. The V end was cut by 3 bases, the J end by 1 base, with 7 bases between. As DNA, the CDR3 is TGTGCCAGTAGTATCCAGGGGTCCTACAATGAGCAGTTCTTC. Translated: CASSIQGSYNEQFF.

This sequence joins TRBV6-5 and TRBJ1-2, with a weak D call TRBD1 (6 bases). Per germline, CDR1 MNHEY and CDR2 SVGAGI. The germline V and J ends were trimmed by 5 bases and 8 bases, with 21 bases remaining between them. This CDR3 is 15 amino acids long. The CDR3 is CASSPTGYPMEGYTF. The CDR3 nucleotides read TGTGCCAGCAGTCCTACAGGGTATCCGATGGAAGGCTACACCTTC.

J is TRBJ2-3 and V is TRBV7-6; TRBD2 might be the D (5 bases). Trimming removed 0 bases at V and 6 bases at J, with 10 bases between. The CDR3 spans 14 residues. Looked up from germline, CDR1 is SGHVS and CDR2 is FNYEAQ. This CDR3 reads CASSLAGRGDTQYF. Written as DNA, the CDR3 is TGTGCCAGCAGCTTAGCTGGGAGAGGCGATACGCAGTATTTT.

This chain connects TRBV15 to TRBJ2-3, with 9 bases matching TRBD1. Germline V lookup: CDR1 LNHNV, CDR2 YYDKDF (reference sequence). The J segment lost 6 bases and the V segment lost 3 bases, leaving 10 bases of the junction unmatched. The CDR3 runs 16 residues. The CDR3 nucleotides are TGTGCCACCAGCAGGACCCTGGGGACAGGGACGGATACGCAGTATTTT. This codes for CATSRTLGTGTDTQYF.

CDR3 nucleotides: TGTGCCAGCAGCTTAGCTGGGGCCCAAGAGACCCAGTACTTC. Its protein product is CASSLAGAQETQYF. The V gene is TRBV11-2, the J gene TRBJ2-5, with D tentatively TRBD1 (5 bases). Germline V gene sequence: CDR1 SGHAT, CDR2 FQNNGV. The CDR3 covers 14 residues. V lost 1 base to trimming and J lost 1 base, with 7 bases between them.

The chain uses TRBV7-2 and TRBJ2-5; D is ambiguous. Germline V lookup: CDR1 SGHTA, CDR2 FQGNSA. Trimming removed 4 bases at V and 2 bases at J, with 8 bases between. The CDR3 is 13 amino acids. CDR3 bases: TGTGCCAGCAGCTCCCACTTGCAAGAGACCCAGTACTTC. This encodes CASSSHLQETQYF.

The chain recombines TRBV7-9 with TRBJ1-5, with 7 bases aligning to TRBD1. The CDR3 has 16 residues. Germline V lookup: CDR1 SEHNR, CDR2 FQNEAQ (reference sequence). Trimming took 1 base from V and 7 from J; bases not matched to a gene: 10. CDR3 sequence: CASSLGTGPPKQPQHF. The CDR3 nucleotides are TGTGCCAGCAGCTTAGGGACAGGACCCCCGAAACAGCCCCAGCATTTT.

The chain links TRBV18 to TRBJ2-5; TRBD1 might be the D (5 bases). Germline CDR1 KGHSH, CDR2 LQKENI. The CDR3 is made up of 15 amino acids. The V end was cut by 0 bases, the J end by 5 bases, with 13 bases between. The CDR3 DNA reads TGTGCCAGCTCACCACCGGTGGGCAGGGCGGAGACCCAGTACTTC. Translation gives CASSPPVGRAETQYF. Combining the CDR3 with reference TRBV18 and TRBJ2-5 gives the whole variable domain NAGVMQNPRHLVRRRGQEARLRCSPMKGHSHVYWYRQLPEEGLKFMVYLQKENIIDESGMPKERFSAEFPKEGPSILRIQQVVRGDSAAYFCASSPPVGRAETQYFGPGTRLLVL.

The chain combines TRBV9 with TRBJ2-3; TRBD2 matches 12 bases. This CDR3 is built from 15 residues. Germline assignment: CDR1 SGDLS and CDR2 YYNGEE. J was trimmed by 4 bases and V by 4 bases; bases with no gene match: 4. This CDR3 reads CASSPSGGASDTQYF. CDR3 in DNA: TGTGCCAGCAGCCCTAGCGGGGGGGCGTCAGATACGCAGTATTTT.

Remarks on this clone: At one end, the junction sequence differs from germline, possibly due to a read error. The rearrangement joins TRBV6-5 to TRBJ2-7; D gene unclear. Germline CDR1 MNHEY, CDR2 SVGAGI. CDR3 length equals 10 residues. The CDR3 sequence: CASSEASPSF. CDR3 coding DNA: TGTGCCAGCAGTGAAGCAAGCCCTAGCTTC.